This T cell receptor beta chain is drawn from a study of cytomegalovirus exposure and HLA in healthy donors. Per the germline V gene, CDR1 is LNHDA and CDR2 is SQIVND (reference sequence). V was trimmed by 1 base and J by 0 bases, leaving 15 bases between them. The CDR3 contains 17 residues. Findings and limits, study-wide: Immune exposure data for these donors was limited to CMV serostatus. TCR beta V segments were, for the most part, productive about 87% or about 30% of the time in an earlier analysis. Rarity characterized most TCR sequences, yet some public TCRs appeared in many donors.

Comments on this clone: The antigen remains undetermined.

This cohort consisted of healthy bone marrow donors. Primers: 60 Vbeta forward and 13 Jbeta reverse. TCRdb keeps only in-frame clones here, not all; method: immunoSEQ multiplex PCR. This sample's clone table lists under 85,000 clones. This chain links TRBV19 with TRBJ1-1; unclear D gene. The sample taken for sequencing was PBMCs. This receptor was obtained from a boy aged 5-17 years in good health and CMV-seronegative. DNA of the CDR3: TGTGCCAGTAGTATAGTTCCCTCCCGGGTCATGAACACTGAAGCTTTCTTT. It specifies CASSIVPSRVMNTEAFF.